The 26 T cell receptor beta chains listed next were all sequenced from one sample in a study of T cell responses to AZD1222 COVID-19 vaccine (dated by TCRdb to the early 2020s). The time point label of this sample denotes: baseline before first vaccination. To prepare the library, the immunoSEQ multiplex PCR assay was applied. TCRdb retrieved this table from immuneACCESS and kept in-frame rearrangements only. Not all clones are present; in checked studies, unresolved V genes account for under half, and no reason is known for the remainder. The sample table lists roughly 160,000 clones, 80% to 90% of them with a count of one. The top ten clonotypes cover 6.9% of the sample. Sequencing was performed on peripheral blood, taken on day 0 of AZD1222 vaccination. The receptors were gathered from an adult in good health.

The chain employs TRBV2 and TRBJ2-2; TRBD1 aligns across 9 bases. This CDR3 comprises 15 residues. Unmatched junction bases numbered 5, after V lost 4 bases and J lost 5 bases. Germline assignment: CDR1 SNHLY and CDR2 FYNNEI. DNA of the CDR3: TGTGCCAGCAGTGCCCGGGACAGGGTTACCGGGGAGCTGTTTTTT. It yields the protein CASSARDRVTGELFF.

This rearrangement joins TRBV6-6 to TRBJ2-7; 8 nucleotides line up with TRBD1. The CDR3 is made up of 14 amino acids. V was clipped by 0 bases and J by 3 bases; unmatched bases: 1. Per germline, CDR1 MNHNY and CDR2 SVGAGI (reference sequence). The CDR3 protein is CASSYSGQGYEQYV. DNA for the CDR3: TGTGCCAGCAGTTACTCAGGACAGGGCTACGAGCAGTACGTC.

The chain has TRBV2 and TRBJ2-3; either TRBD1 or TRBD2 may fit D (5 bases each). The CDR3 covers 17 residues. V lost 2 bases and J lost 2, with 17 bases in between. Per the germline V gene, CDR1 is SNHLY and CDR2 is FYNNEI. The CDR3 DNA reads TGTGCCAGCAGTGAAAAATTTGGTGGGGACCTCACAGATACGCAGTATTTT. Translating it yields CASSEKFGGDLTDTQYF.

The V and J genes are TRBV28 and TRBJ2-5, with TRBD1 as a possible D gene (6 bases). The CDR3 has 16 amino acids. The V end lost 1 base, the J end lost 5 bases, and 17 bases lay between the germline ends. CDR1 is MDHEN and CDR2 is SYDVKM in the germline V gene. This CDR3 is CASSLLVGGTGETQYF. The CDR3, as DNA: TGTGCCAGCAGTTTATTGGTAGGGGGAACGGGGGAGACCCAGTACTTC. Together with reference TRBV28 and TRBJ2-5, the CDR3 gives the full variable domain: DVKVTQSSRYLVKRTGEKVFLECVQDMDHENMFWYRQDPGLGLRLIYFSYDVKMKEKGDIPEGYSVSREKKERFSLILESASTNQTSMYLCASSLLVGGTGETQYFGPGTRLLVL.

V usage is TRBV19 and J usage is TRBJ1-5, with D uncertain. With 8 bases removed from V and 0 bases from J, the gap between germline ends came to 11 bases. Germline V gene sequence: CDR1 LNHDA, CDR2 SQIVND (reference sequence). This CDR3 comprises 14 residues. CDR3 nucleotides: TGTGCCAGTGGAGCGGGGTCTAGCAATCAGCCCCAGCATTTT. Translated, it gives CASGAGSSNQPQHF.

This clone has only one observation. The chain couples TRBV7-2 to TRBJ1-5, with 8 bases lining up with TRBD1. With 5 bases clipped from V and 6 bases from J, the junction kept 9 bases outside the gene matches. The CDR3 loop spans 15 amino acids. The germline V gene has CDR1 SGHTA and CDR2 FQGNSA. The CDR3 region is CASSPRTGSGQPQHF. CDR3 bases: TGTGCCAGCAGCCCAAGGACAGGGTCAGGTCAGCCCCAGCATTTT.

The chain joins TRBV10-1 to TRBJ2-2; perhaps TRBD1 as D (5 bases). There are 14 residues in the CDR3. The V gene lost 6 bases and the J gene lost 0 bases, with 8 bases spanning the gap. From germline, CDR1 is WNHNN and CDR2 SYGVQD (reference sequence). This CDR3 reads CASRGHTNTGELFF. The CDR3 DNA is TGCGCCAGCAGAGGACATACGAACACCGGGGAGCTGTTTTTT.

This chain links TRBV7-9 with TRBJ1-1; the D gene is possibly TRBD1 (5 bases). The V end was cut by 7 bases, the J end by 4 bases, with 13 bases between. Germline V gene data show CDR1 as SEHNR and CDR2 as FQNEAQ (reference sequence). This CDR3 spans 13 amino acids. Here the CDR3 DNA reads TGTGCCAGCACCGGAAGGGGTCTCACTGAAGCTTTCTTT. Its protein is CASTGRGLTEAFF.

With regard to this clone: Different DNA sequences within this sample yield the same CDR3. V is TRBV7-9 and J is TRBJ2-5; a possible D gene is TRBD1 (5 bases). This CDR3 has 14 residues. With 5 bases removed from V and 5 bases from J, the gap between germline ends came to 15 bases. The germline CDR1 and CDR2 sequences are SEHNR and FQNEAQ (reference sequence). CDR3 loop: CASSLARDRETQYF. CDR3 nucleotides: TGTGCCAGCAGCCTGGCCAGGGATAGGGAGACCCAGTACTTC.

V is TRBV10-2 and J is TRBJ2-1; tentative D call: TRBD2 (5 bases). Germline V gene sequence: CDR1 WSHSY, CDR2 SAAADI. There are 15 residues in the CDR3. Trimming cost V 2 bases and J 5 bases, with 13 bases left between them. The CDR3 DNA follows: TGCGCCAGCAGTGAGCGGAGGTACACGGACAATGAGCAGTTCTTC. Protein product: CASSERRYTDNEQFF.

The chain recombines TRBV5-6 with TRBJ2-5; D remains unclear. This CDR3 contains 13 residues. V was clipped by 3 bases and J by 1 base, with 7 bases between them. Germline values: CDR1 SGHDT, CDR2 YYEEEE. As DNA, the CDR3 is TGTGCCAGCAGCTGGGGTGGCCAAGAGACCCAGTACTTC. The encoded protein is CASSWGGQETQYF.

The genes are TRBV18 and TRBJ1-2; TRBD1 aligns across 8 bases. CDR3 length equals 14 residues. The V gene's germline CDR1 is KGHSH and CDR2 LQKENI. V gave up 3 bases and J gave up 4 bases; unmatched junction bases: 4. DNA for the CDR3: TGTGCCAGCTCACCGCAGGGGGCAGGCTATGGCTACACCTTC. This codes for CASSPQGAGYGYTF. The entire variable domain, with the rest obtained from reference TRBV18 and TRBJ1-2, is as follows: NAGVMQNPRHLVRRRGQEARLRCSPMKGHSHVYWYRQLPEEGLKFMVYLQKENIIDESGMPKERFSAEFPKEGPSILRIQQVVRGDSAAYFCASSPQGAGYGYTFGSGTRLTVV.

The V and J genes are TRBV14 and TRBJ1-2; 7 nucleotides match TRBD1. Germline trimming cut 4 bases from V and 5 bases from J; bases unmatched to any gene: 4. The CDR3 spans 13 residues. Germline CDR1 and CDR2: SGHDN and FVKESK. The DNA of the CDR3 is TGTGCCAGCAGCCCCGGGACAGTATATGGCTACACCTTC. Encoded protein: CASSPGTVYGYTF.

The CDR3 sequence is CASSRAGATYQETQYF. The CDR3 DNA reads TGTGCCAGCAGTCGAGCGGGTGCGACGTACCAAGAGACCCAGTACTTC. The chain recombines TRBV3-1 (or the pseudogene TRBV3-2) with TRBJ2-5; D might be TRBD2 (6 bases). Trimming removed 6 bases from V and 0 bases from J, with 17 bases in between. This CDR3 is built from 16 residues. CDR1 LGHDT and CDR2 YNNKEL come from the germline V gene (reference sequence).

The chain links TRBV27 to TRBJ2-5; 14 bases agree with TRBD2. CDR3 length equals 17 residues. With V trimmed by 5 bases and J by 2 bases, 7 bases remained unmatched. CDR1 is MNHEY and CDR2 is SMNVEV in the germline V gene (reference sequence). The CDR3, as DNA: TGTGCCAGCAGTCCCCGACTAGCGGGGGGGCGGCAAGAGACCCAGTACTTC. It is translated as CASSPRLAGGRQETQYF.

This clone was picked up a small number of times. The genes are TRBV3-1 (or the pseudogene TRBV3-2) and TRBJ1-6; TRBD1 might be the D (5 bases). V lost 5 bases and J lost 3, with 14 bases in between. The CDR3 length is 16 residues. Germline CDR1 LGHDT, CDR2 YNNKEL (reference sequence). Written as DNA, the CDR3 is TGTGCCAGCAGCATTAGACCCGACAGCTATAATTCACCCCTCCACTTT. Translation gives CASSIRPDSYNSPLHF.

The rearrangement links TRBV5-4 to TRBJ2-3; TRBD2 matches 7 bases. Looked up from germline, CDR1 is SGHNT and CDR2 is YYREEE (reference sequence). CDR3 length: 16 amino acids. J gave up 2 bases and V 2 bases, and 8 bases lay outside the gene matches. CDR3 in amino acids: CASSFLGGVDTDTQYF. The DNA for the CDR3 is TGTGCCAGCAGCTTTTTGGGGGGGGTAGACACAGATACGCAGTATTTT. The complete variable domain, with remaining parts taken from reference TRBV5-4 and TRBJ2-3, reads ETGVTQSPTHLIKTRGQQVTLRCSSQSGHNTVSWYQQALGQGPQFIFQYYREEENGRGNFPPRFSGLQFPNYSSELNVNALELDDSALYLCASSFLGGVDTDTQYFGPGTRLTVL.

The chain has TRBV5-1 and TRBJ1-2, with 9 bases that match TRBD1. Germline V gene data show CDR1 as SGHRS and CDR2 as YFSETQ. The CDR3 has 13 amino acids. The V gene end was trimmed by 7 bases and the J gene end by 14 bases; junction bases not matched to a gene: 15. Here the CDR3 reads CASEPGTGKRSTF. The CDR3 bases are TGCGCCAGCGAACCCGGGACAGGGAAAAGAAGTACCTTC.

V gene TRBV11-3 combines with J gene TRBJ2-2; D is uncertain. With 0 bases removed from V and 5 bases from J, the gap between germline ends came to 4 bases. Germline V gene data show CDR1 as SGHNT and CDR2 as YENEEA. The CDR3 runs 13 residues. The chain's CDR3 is CASSLELTGELFF. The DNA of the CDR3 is TGTGCCAGCAGCTTAGAGTTGACCGGGGAGCTGTTTTTT.

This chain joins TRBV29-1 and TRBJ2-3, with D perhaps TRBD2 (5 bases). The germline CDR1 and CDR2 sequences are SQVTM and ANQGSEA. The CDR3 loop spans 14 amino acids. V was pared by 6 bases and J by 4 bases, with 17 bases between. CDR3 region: CSVGLLVNADTQYF. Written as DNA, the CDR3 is TGCAGCGTCGGGCTACTAGTTAACGCAGATACGCAGTATTTT.

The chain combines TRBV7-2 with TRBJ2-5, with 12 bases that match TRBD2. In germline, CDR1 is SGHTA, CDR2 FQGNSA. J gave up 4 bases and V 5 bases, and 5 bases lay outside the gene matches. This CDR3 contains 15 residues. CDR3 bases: TGTGCCAGCAGCCCCCGGACTAGCGGGGTAGAGACCCAGTACTTC. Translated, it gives CASSPRTSGVETQYF.

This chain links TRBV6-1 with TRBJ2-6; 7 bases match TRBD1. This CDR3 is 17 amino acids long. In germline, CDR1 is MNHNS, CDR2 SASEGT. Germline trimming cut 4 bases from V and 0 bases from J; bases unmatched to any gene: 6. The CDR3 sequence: CASSGGDSSSGANVLTF. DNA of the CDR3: TGTGCCAGCAGTGGAGGGGACAGCAGCTCTGGGGCCAACGTCCTGACTTTC.

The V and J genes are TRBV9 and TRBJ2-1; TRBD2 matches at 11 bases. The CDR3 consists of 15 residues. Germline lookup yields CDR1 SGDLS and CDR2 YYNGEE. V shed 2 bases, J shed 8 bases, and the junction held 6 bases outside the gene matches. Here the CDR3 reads CASSVSGGASDEQFF. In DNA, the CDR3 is TGTGCCAGCAGCGTTAGCGGGGGGGCCTCCGATGAGCAGTTCTTC.

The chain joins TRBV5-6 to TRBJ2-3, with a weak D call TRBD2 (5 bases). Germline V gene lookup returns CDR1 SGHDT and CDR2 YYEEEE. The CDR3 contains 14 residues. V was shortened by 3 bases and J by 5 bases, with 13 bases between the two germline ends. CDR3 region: CASSSRAGQDTQYF. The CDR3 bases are TGTGCCAGCAGCTCCCGGGCGGGTCAAGATACGCAGTATTTT.

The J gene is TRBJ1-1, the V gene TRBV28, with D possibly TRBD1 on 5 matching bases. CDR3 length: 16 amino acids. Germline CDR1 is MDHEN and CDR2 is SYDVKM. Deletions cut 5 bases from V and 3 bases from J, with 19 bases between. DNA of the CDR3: TGTGCCAGCAGTCCCTCCCGGGGGACGGGGGACACTGAAGCTTTCTTT. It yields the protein CASSPSRGTGDTEAFF.

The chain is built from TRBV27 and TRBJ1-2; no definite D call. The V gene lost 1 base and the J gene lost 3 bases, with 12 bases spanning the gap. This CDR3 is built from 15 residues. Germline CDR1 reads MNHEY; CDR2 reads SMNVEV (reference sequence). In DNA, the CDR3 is TGTGCCAGCAGTTTATATCAAGCGCCCCACTATGGCTACACCTTC. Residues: CASSLYQAPHYGYTF.